The 32 T cell receptor beta chains presented below share a single source sample, sequenced in a study of blood T cells in healthy people across ages (dated by TCRdb to the mid-2010s). Libraries were made using 5' RACE. These reads were obtained on an Illumina HiSeq 2500. The second PCR ran for roughly 7 to 12 cycles and used a J-beta primer mix along with a sample-barcoded 5' primer. The raw public reads went through TCRdb reprocessing: fastp at Q25, MiXCR clone calling, in-frame beta chains kept. Entries that share a CDR3 protein sequence are merged under the most common genes and DNA. For this sample the table gives around 500,000 distinct CDR3 sequences, of which more than 45% were detected only once. The top ten constitute just under 25% of the sample. Sequenced material: blood. The receptors come from a man of 80 years or more in good health.

This rearrangement joins TRBV7-2 to TRBJ1-2; D is uncertain. From germline, CDR1 is SGHTA and CDR2 FQGNSA. This CDR3 has 14 residues. V dropped 0 bases and J dropped 1 base, with 6 bases sitting between them. Written as DNA, the CDR3 is TGTGCCAGCAGCTTAGCCGCGAATAACTATGGCTACACCTTC. The encoded protein is CASSLAANNYGYTF.

This sequence joins TRBV7-2 and TRBJ2-3, with 8 positions matching TRBD1. The CDR3 is made up of 14 amino acids. The germline gives CDR1 SGHTA, CDR2 FQGNSA. V lost 4 bases and J lost 5; bases outside the gene matches: 5. CDR3 in amino acids: CASSSGRGQDTQYF. CDR3 DNA: TGTGCCAGCAGCTCCGGCAGGGGGCAAGATACGCAGTATTTT.

This chain uses TRBV6-6 with TRBJ1-1; D gene unclear. The CDR3 loop spans 11 amino acids. Germline V gives CDR1 MNHNY, CDR2 SVGAGI (reference sequence). Deletions cut 1 base from V and 7 bases from J, with 4 bases between. This CDR3 is CASSYFDEAFF. The CDR3 coding sequence is TGTGCCAGCAGTTACTTTGATGAAGCTTTCTTT.

In the case of this clonotype: The junction differs from germline at one of its ends, possibly a read error. The genes are TRBV6-6 and TRBJ1-2, with D unresolved. The CDR3 extends over 14 amino acids. Germline values: CDR1 MNHNY, CDR2 SVGAGI (reference sequence). CDR3 DNA sequence: TGTGCCAGCGGTTACTCGACTGGCAGCTATGGCTACACCTTC. It yields the protein CASGYSTGSYGYTF.

This clonotype turned up a few times. This chain joins TRBV6-6 and TRBJ2-5, with a possible D match to TRBD2 (6 bases). CDR3 length: 14 amino acids. Germline lookup yields CDR1 MNHNY and CDR2 SVGAGI (reference sequence). The V end lost 5 bases, the J end lost 11 bases, and 21 bases lay between the germline ends. The DNA of the CDR3 is TGTGCCAGCAGTGGGGGGACGGCGGGTCTGGAGCAGTACTTC. It specifies CASSGGTAGLEQYF.

The table lists this clonotype with a few counts. The V gene is TRBV6-6, the J gene TRBJ2-7; perhaps TRBD1 as D (5 bases). The better agreement between TRBJ2-5 and the DNA end casts doubt on the J call. This CDR3 contains 16 residues. CDR1 and CDR2 (germline): MNHNY, SVGAGI (reference sequence). The DNA of the CDR3 is TGTGCCAGCAGTTACGGCCAGGGTGGAGATAGGGGGACCCAGTACTTC. Translation: CASSYGQGGDRGTQYF.

This clonotype was picked up one time. The rearrangement joins TRBV21-1 to TRBJ2-1; TRBD2, as called in the table, went unchecked against the DNA. TRBV21-1 is deemed a pseudogene. The CDR3 is made up of 15 amino acids. The CDR3 region is CASSNGTSGYNEQFF. The CDR3 bases are TGTGCCAGCAGCAACGGGACTAGCGGCTACAATGAGCAGTTCTTC.

The chain joins TRBV20-1 to TRBJ2-1; D possibly matches TRBD1 or TRBD2 (6 bases each). V was cut by 0 bases and J by 0 bases, with 15 bases left in between. This CDR3 is 17 amino acids long. Germline V lookup: CDR1 DFQATT, CDR2 SNEGSKA (reference sequence). The CDR3 sequence: CSARDQEGTSSYNEQFF. The CDR3 region has the DNA TGCAGTGCTAGAGATCAGGAGGGGACAAGCTCCTACAATGAGCAGTTCTTC.

Only a few counts were recorded for this clonotype. The V call is TRBV20-1, the J call TRBJ2-7, with 7 bases identical to TRBD2. J gave up 3 bases and V 2 bases, and 4 bases lay outside the gene matches. Germline V gives CDR1 DFQATT, CDR2 SNEGSKA (reference sequence). The length of the CDR3 is 13 residues. CDR3 bases: TGCAGTGCTAGACGCGGGGGATTCTACGAGCAGTACTTC. Its translation: CSARRGGFYEQYF.

The chain carries TRBV7-2 and TRBJ2-7; D is unclear. The germline gives CDR1 SGHTA, CDR2 FQGNSA. The V end lost 2 bases, the J end lost 2 bases, and 10 bases lay between the germline ends. The CDR3 runs to 14 residues. CDR3 region: CASSLLNTAYEQYF. The CDR3 region has the DNA TGTGCCAGCAGCTTACTAAACACCGCCTACGAGCAGTACTTC. Looking up the rest from reference TRBV7-2 and TRBJ2-7 gives the full variable domain: GAGVSQSPSNKVTEKGKDVELRCDPISGHTALYWYRQSLGQGLEFLIYFQGNSAPDKSGLPSDRFSAERTGGSVSTLTIQRTQQEDSAVYLCASSLLNTAYEQYFGPGTRLTVT.

The chain employs TRBV20-1 and TRBJ2-1; 10 nucleotides line up with TRBD2. The CDR3 extends over 15 amino acids. With V trimmed by 0 bases and J by 10 bases, 9 bases remained unmatched. From germline, CDR1 is DFQATT and CDR2 SNEGSKA (reference sequence). The CDR3 bases are TGCAGTGCTAGAGATGCTAGCGGGAGTTCGCGCGAGCAGTTCTTC. Amino acid sequence: CSARDASGSSREQFF.

In its sample, this clonotype was seen a few times. This chain links TRBV12-3 or TRBV12-4 with TRBJ2-7; D may correspond to TRBD1 or TRBD2 (5 bases each). V shed 8 bases and J shed 0 bases, with 8 bases lying between them. The CDR3 runs 12 residues. This CDR3 is CASVGDSYEQYF. DNA for the CDR3: TGTGCCAGCGTGGGGGACTCCTACGAGCAGTACTTC.

This clonotype was counted between two and nine times. The rearrangement links TRBV2 to TRBJ2-1; no clear D gene. The germline CDR1 and CDR2 sequences are SNHLY and FYNNEI. V shed 1 base and J shed 10 bases, with 14 bases lying between them. The CDR3 covers 14 residues. This CDR3 reads CASSEVVNAREQFF. In nucleotides, the CDR3 is TGTGCCAGCAGTGAAGTAGTCAATGCTAGGGAGCAGTTCTTC.

CDR3 nucleotides: TGTGCCAGCAGCTTAGGACTAGCGGGAGGGGTTGAGCAGTTCTTC. Encoded protein: CASSLGLAGGVEQFF. This chain joins TRBV7-3 and TRBJ2-1, with TRBD2 identical over 15 bases. J gave up 9 bases and V 2 bases, and 2 bases lay outside the gene matches. This CDR3 spans 15 amino acids. Germline values: CDR1 SGHTA, CDR2 FQGTGA.

This clonotype was counted many times. The rearrangement links TRBV29-1 to TRBJ2-7, with unresolved D. Per germline, CDR1 SQVTM and CDR2 ANQGSEA. The CDR3 is made up of 12 amino acids. The germline V and J ends were trimmed by 5 bases and 1 base, with 9 bases remaining between them. The CDR3 reads CSVLTASYEQYF. The DNA of the CDR3 is TGCAGCGTTTTAACAGCGTCCTACGAGCAGTACTTC.

The V call is TRBV29-1, the J call TRBJ2-5; 10 bases align to TRBD2. The J call is in doubt because the DNA end fits TRBJ2-7 better. This CDR3 spans 13 amino acids. Germline lookup yields CDR1 SQVTM and CDR2 ANQGSEA. The chain's CDR3 is CSVASSGSYEQYF. The CDR3 nucleotides are TGCAGCGTTGCTTCTAGCGGGAGCTACGAGCAGTACTTC.

V is TRBV30 and J is TRBJ2-7, with a tentative D call TRBD2 (7 bases). V was trimmed by 3 bases and J by 1 base, leaving 19 bases between them. The CDR3 consists of 16 residues. Germline V gene sequence: CDR1 GTSNPN, CDR2 SVGIG (reference sequence). In DNA form, the CDR3 reads TGTGCCTGGAGCAAACCCGGGGGGCAAGGGTCCTACGAGCAGTACTTC. Translating it yields CAWSKPGGQGSYEQYF. Looking up the rest from reference TRBV30 and TRBJ2-7 gives the full variable domain: SQTIHQWPATLVQPVGSPLSLECTVEGTSNPNLYWYRQAAGRGLQLLFYSVGIGQISSEVPQNLSASRPQDRQFILSSKKLLLSDSGFYLCAWSKPGGQGSYEQYFGPGTRLTVT.

The chain joins TRBV7-8 to TRBJ2-3; D gene ambiguous. This CDR3 has 14 residues. V shed 0 bases and J shed 9 bases, with 13 bases lying between them. Germline CDR1 is SGHVS and CDR2 is FQNEAQ. CDR3 amino acids: CASSLALPSGTQYF. The CDR3 nucleotides are TGTGCCAGCAGCTTAGCTTTGCCGTCTGGCACGCAGTATTTT.

The DNA of the CDR3 is TGCAGTGCTATGTCCCCAGCGAGCTACGAGCAGTACTTC. This codes for CSAMSPASYEQYF. V and J are TRBV20-1 and TRBJ2-7; D gene uncertain. V lost 4 bases and J 3 bases, leaving 13 bases between the germline ends. This CDR3 is built from 13 residues. In germline, CDR1 is DFQATT, CDR2 SNEGSKA (reference sequence).

The chain combines TRBV9 with TRBJ2-7, with D possibly being TRBD1 (5 bases). Germline V gene data show CDR1 as SGDLS and CDR2 as YYNGEE. V was trimmed by 7 bases and J by 3 bases, leaving 17 bases between them. This CDR3 comprises 14 residues. DNA for the CDR3: TGTGCCAGCGGCCCCCAGGGAAACAACTACGAGCAGTACTTC. It yields the protein CASGPQGNNYEQYF.

The J gene is TRBJ2-3, the V gene TRBV20-1; 7 bases are a match to TRBD2. V trimming: 6 bases; J trimming: 5 bases; junction bases outside the gene matches: 11. The CDR3 is 14 residues long. CDR1 is DFQATT and CDR2 is SNEGSKA in the germline V gene (reference sequence). DNA of the CDR3: TGCAGTGCGCCGCCTAGCGGCCGGGGAGATACGCAGTATTTT. Its protein product is CSAPPSGRGDTQYF.

The chain joins TRBV5-1 to TRBJ2-2, with TRBD1 matching 8 bases. The CDR3 sequence is 15 residues long. The junction had 4 bases not matched to a gene; V was cut back by 0 bases and J by 6 bases. The germline V gene encodes CDR1 SGHRS and CDR2 YFSETQ. CDR3 nucleotide sequence: TGCGCCAGCAGCTTGGATGGGACAGGCTCCGGGGAGCTGTTTTTT. Translation gives CASSLDGTGSGELFF.

This chain links TRBV6-2 or TRBV6-3 with TRBJ2-7; unclear D gene. The CDR3 loop spans 15 amino acids. Trimming removed 7 bases from V and 3 bases from J, with 19 bases in between. The germline V gene encodes CDR1 MNHEY and CDR2 SVGEGT. CDR3 sequence: CASIPTRAGFYEQYF. The DNA of the CDR3 is TGTGCCAGCATCCCAACAAGGGCCGGCTTCTACGAGCAGTACTTC.

The rearrangement joins TRBV3-1 to TRBJ1-1; the D is unclear. From germline, CDR1 is LGHDT and CDR2 YNNKEL (reference sequence). V was clipped by 4 bases and J by 3 bases, with 9 bases between them. The CDR3 length is 13 residues. The CDR3 DNA is TGTGCCAGCAGCCGCCAGTTGGACACTGAAGCTTTCTTT. Translated: CASSRQLDTEAFF.

The chain recombines TRBV12-3 or TRBV12-4 with TRBJ2-3; 11 nucleotides align to TRBD2. The V segment lost 2 bases and the J segment 4 bases; nucleotides outside the gene matches: 2. This CDR3 comprises 15 residues. The CDR3: CASSLTLAGADTQYF. In DNA form, the CDR3 reads TGTGCCAGCAGTTTAACACTAGCGGGGGCAGATACGCAGTATTTT.

The genes are TRBV9 and TRBJ2-7; TRBD1 might be the D (5 bases). This CDR3 comprises 14 residues. V was cut by 0 bases and J by 2 bases, with 9 bases left in between. Germline values: CDR1 SGDLS, CDR2 YYNGEE. CDR3 sequence: CASSVEVGPYEQYF. The CDR3 bases are TGTGCCAGCAGCGTAGAGGTGGGGCCCTACGAGCAGTACTTC.

V and J are TRBV20-1 and TRBJ2-5; TRBD2 matches 7 bases. The CDR3 length is 15 residues. Germline CDR1 and CDR2: DFQATT and SNEGSKA (reference sequence). After removal of 3 bases from V and 2 bases from J, the junction contained 9 bases not matched to a gene. The CDR3 protein is CSASKAGVSQETQYF. The DNA for the CDR3 is TGCAGTGCTAGTAAGGCGGGGGTATCTCAAGAGACCCAGTACTTC.

Notes on this clonotype: A junction end diverges from the germline sequence, so it may reflect a read error. V gene TRBV20-1 combines with J gene TRBJ2-4, with TRBD1 matching 10 bases. The J call is doubtful: the DNA matches TRBJ2-7 better. The CDR3 contains 15 residues. CDR1 and CDR2 (germline): DFQATT, SNEGSKA (reference sequence). The CDR3 DNA sequence: TGCAGTACTAGAGAGACAGGGGGCCCCTTCTACGAGCAGTACTTC. Its protein product is CSTRETGGPFYEQYF.

This rearrangement joins TRBV12-3 or TRBV12-4 to TRBJ2-5, with D unresolved. V was clipped by 0 bases and J by 5 bases, with 7 bases between them. The CDR3 has 13 amino acids. The CDR3 loop is CASSLADGETQYF. As DNA, the CDR3 is TGTGCCAGCAGTTTAGCTGACGGGGAGACCCAGTACTTC.

The table lists this clonotype with many counts. The junction departs from germline at one end; a sequencing error may be responsible. The gene calls are TRBV7-2 and TRBJ2-1, with D possibly being TRBD2 (7 bases). CDR1 is SGHTA and CDR2 is FQGNSA in the germline V gene. The CDR3 loop spans 14 amino acids. CDR3 DNA sequence: TGTGCCAGCAGTTTAGGGGGGGGGTACAATGAGCAGTTCTTC. The encoded protein is CASSLGGGYNEQFF.

V gene TRBV18 combines with J gene TRBJ1-1; no definite D call. This CDR3 contains 16 residues. Looked up from germline, CDR1 is KGHSH and CDR2 is LQKENI. Trimming removed 6 bases from V and 0 bases from J, with 17 bases in between. The CDR3 DNA reads TGTGCCAGCTCTCTAAGCGAGGTAGGAATGAACACTGAAGCTTTCTTT. Protein product: CASSLSEVGMNTEAFF.

This clonotype has just a few counts. V and J are TRBV5-5 and TRBJ2-5; D is unresolved. CDR1 and CDR2 (germline): SGHKS, YYEKEE (reference sequence). The CDR3 is made up of 15 amino acids. V lost 0 bases, J lost 5 bases, and 14 bases lay in between. Here the CDR3 DNA reads TGTGCCAGCAGCTTGGCTCCGCAGACCCGGGAGACCCAGTACTTC. It encodes CASSLAPQTRETQYF.